Listed below are T cell receptor beta chains from one sample, sequenced in a study of cytomegalovirus exposure and HLA in healthy donors. Some clones are missing from TCRdb's copy, which holds only in-frame ones; the method was immunoSEQ multiplex PCR. The sample includes some 150,000 clones, approximately 87% of them seen just once. Sequenced material: PBMCs. The receptor source for this set is a man aged 40-50 years in good health and CMV-seronegative. The conserved cysteine and the conserved F or W are not part of the CDR3 here.

j_call	v_call	cdr3_aa
TRBJ2-1	TRBV30	AWSGSSGSMNEQF
TRBJ1-4	TRBV5-5	ASSSNRGSNEKLF
TRBJ2-1	TRBV7-6	ASSPGFDEQF
.	TRBV5-4	ASSLSGTGDEQY
TRBJ2-1	TRBV9	ASSVAGTVNEQF
TRBJ1-2	TRBV29-1	SATRQGNYGYT
TRBJ2-7	TRBV5-4	ASSQDPTSGFEQY
TRBJ2-7	TRBV7-3	ASSFAAGGPYEQY
TRBJ2-2	TRBV7-9	ASSWGLAGVGIGELF
TRBJ2-3	TRBV5-5	ASSLRGGTDTQY
TRBJ1-4	TRBV19	ASSLQSATNEKLF
TRBJ2-7	TRBV4-1	ASSQDPGTASYEQY
TRBJ2-5	TRBV6-6	ASSYDTSEGETQY
TRBJ2-1	TRBV12-5	ASGSGQTYNEQF
TRBJ2-1	TRBV7-6	ASSLALQNEQF
TRBJ1-1	TRBV19	ASFYGQGMNTEAF
TRBJ1-1	TRBV5-4	ASSLQMAGSTEAF
TRBJ2-1	TRBV19	ASSWDSGSEVEQF
TRBJ1-1	TRBV18	ASSPLGTKNTEAF
TRBJ2-7	TRBV6-6	ASSTGQGSSYEQY
TRBJ2-7	TRBV9	ASSASGVGYEQY
TRBJ2-3	TRBV7-9	ASSPGGPMLTDTQY
TRBJ2-6	TRBV6-1	ASSEAPGPKKPGANVLT
TRBJ2-7	TRBV29-1	SVPGSTYEQY
TRBJ2-7	TRBV29-1	SVNNPVSYEQY
TRBJ1-4	TRBV4-3	ASSPTAGETGEKLF
TRBJ2-5	TRBV6-5	ATKSTGQETQY
TRBJ1-3	TRBV28	ASSLWREQTNTIY
TRBJ1-3	TRBV4-3	ASSQEGASRGNTIY
TRBJ2-7	TRBV30	AWSEADSYEQY
TRBJ2-7	TRBV27	ASSWAGGYYEQY
TRBJ1-2	TRBV27	ASREGQGGGYT
TRBJ2-2	TRBV7-8	ASSLDSRAGELF
TRBJ2-3	TRBV4-3	ASSQGGNGDTQY
TRBJ2-3	TRBV9	ASSPSGTSGYTDTQY